The T cell receptor (beta chain) described here comes from a study of CD8+CD57+ T cells in acquired aplastic anemia. On the study more broadly: The study obtained an average of about 3.2 ug of DNA from sorted CD4+ and CD8+ cells.

The CDR3 has 16 amino acids. Germline-derived CDR1 and CDR2 are MDHEN and SYDVKM. Between the trimmed V and J ends, which lost 3 bases and 7 bases, there was a span of 16 bases. Only patients with CD8+CD57+ cell expansion on flow cytometry were chosen for sequencing. Patients uniformly had severe acquired aplastic anemia. Each patient gave a blood sample that was collected before any therapy had been received. Only one count was recorded for this clonotype. TCR beta VDJ and CDR3 were profiled, and genomic DNA was the template. TCRdb fed the reads into MiXCR, producing one record per CDR3 protein. The sample shows approximately 170,000 distinct CDR3 sequences, roughly 50% of them seen only once.

The chain joins TRBV28 to TRBJ1-6, with a tentative D call TRBD1 (6 bases). This clonotype originated in a human donor with aplastic anemia. The sequenced material came from sorted CD4+, CD8+, or CD8+CD57+ T cells (not recorded which) from PBMCs. CDR3 in amino acids: CASSFYRGQGNSPLHF. CDR3 nucleotides: TGTGCCAGCAGTTTTTATAGGGGACAAGGAAATTCACCCCTCCACTTT.